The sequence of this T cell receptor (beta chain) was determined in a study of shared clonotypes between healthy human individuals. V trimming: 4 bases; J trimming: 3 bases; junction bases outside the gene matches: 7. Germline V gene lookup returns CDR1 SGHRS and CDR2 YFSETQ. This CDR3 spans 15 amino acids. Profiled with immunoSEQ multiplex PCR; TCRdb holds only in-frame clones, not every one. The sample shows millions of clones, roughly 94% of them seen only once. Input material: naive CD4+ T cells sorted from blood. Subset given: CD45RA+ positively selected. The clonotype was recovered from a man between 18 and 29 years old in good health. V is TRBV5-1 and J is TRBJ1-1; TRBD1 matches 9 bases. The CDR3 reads CASSVTGGKDTEAFF. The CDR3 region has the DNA TGCGCCAGCAGCGTAACAGGGGGCAAGGACACTGAAGCTTTCTTT.